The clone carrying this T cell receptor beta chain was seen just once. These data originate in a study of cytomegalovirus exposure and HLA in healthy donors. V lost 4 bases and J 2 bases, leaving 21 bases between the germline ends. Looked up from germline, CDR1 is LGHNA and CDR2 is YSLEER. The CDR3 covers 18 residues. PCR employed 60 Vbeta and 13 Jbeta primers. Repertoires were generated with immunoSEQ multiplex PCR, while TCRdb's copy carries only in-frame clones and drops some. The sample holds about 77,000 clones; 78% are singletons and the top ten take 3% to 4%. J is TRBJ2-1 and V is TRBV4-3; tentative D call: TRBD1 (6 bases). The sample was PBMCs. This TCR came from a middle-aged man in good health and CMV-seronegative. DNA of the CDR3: TGCGCCAGCAGCCCCCTCGGGGCGGCAGGGGTGACCTACAATGAGCAGTTCTTC. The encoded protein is CASSPLGAAGVTYNEQFF.